This T cell receptor beta chain was found in a study of beta chain features in type 1 diabetes. Per the germline V gene, CDR1 is SNHLY and CDR2 is FYNNEI. V lost 4 bases, J lost 8 bases, and 11 bases lay in between. The CDR3 is 12 residues long. The isolated RNA, all of it, was reverse transcribed, so expressed TCRB transcripts were what got sequenced. Assay used: immunoSEQ multiplex PCR; TCRdb lists only in-frame clones, some missing. In the table there are more than 300,000 clones, approximately 12% of which are singletons. The rearrangement links TRBV2 to TRBJ1-1; D remains ambiguous. The sequence was collected from a man younger than 35 in good health. The sample consisted of naive CD4+ T cells from blood. The CDR3 DNA sequence: TGTGCCAGCAGTGTCCGTCCTATGGAAGCTTTCTTT. It codes for CASSVRPMEAFF.